The clone carrying this TCR beta chain appeared a single time. Germline V gene lookup returns CDR1 MNHEY and CDR2 SMNVEV (reference sequence). The J segment lost 5 bases and the V segment lost 8 bases, leaving 15 bases of the junction unmatched. This CDR3 region has 15 residues. Repertoires were generated with immunoSEQ multiplex PCR, while TCRdb's copy carries only in-frame clones and drops some. The data contain approximately 700,000 clones, roughly 72% of them singletons. The data belong to a study of shared clonotypes between healthy human individuals. V usage is TRBV27 and J usage is TRBJ2-7; 7 bases agree with TRBD1. This sequence was found in a woman aged 30 to 39 in good health. What was sequenced was memory CD4+ T cells sorted from blood. Subset noted: CD45RA-negative fraction. The CDR3 protein is CASLSYTGQQHEQYF. In nucleotides, the CDR3 is TGTGCCAGCTTAAGTTACACGGGACAGCAACACGAGCAGTACTTC.